Listed below are T cell receptor beta chains from one sample, sequenced in a study of blood T cell repertoires in COVID-19. Profiled with immunoSEQ multiplex PCR; TCRdb holds only in-frame clones, not every one. The data hold about 180,000 clones, with roughly 90% observed a single time. The specimen was peripheral blood. The receptors stem from a woman aged 45-65 years with acute or convalescent COVID-19. Each CDR3 is given with its conserved first and last residue. D genes are given only for firm matches. A row's size may be missing; if present it is once, few, many or a size class.

J,size,D,V,CDR3,DNA
TRBJ1-5,-,TRBD1,TRBV6-6,CASSYRDRGNQPQHF,TGTGCCAGCAGCTACCGGGACAGGGGTAATCAGCCCCAGCATTTT
TRBJ2-7,-,TRBD1,TRBV9,CASSLKGTGYYEQYF,TGTGCCAGCAGCCTAAAAGGGACAGGCTATTACGAGCAGTACTTC
TRBJ1-4,-,-,TRBV4-3,CASSQEGSTGDEKLFF,TGCGCCAGCAGCCAAGAGGGCTCAACCGGGGATGAAAAACTGTTTTTT
TRBJ2-3,-,TRBD2,TRBV27,CATESGRAGDTQYF,TGTGCCACCGAGAGCGGGAGGGCCGGAGATACGCAGTATTTT
TRBJ2-7,-,-,TRBV25-1,CASSEWGRGSYEQYF,TGTGCCAGCAGTGAATGGGGCAGGGGCTCCTACGAGCAGTACTTC
TRBJ2-1,-,TRBD2,TRBV14,CASSSTSGITYNEQFF,TGTGCCAGCAGCTCAACTAGCGGGATTACCTACAATGAGCAGTTCTTC
TRBJ2-1,-,TRBD2,TRBV19,CASSIMAGDTYNEQFF,TGTGCCAGTAGTATAATGGCGGGGGATACCTACAATGAGCAGTTCTTC
TRBJ1-1,-,-,TRBV29-1,CSVDGETMWNTEAFF,TGCAGCGTTGACGGGGAAACCATGTGGAACACTGAAGCTTTCTTT
TRBJ1-2,-,TRBD1,TRBV7-2,CASSLEPGQGYGYTF,TGTGCCAGCAGCTTAGAGCCTGGACAGGGCTATGGCTACACCTTC
TRBJ1-1,-,-,TRBV3-1/TRBV3-2,CASSQGTFTNTEAFF,TGTGCCAGCAGCCAAGGGACATTTACGAACACTGAAGCTTTCTTT
TRBJ1-2,few,-,TRBV16,CASSPTGQTIYGYTF,TGTGCCAGCAGCCCAACCGGACAGACTATCTATGGCTACACCTTC
TRBJ1-2,-,-,TRBV19,CASRWGQVGGYTF,TGTGCCAGTAGATGGGGGCAGGTCGGTGGCTACACCTTC
TRBJ1-2,-,-,TRBV6-5,CASTLDNNYGYTF,TGTGCCAGCACCTTAGACAATAACTATGGCTACACCTTC
TRBJ2-3,-,TRBD2,TRBV19,CASSGGGASTDTQYF,TGTGCCAGTAGTGGCGGGGGTGCTAGCACAGATACGCAGTATTTT
TRBJ1-1,-,-,TRBV30,CAWSGVYSGAEAFF,TGTGCCTGGAGTGGGGTATACTCGGGAGCTGAAGCTTTCTTT
TRBJ2-1,-,TRBD2,TRBV4-3,CASSRSAGGHNEQFF,TGCGCCAGCAGCCGCTCAGCGGGAGGACACAATGAGCAGTTCTTC
TRBJ2-1,-,-,TRBV27,CASSFPGRFSEQFF,TGTGCCAGCAGTTTCCCGGGGAGATTCTCGGAGCAGTTCTTC
TRBJ2-7,-,TRBD2,TRBV14,CASSQEVAGGGEQYF,TGTGCCAGCAGCCAAGAGGTAGCGGGAGGGGGCGAGCAGTACTTC
TRBJ2-7,-,-,TRBV30,CAWSVRTDYEQYF,TGTGCCTGGAGTGTACGGACTGACTACGAGCAGTACTTC
TRBJ2-1,-,-,TRBV27,CASSLSGLTYNEQFF,TGTGCCAGCAGTTTATCAGGACTTACCTACAATGAGCAGTTCTTC
TRBJ2-7,-,-,TRBV21-1,CARGQGGTSGNYEQYF,TGTGCCAGGGGACAGGGAGGAACTAGCGGGAACTACGAGCAGTACTTC
TRBJ1-4,-,TRBD1,TRBV30,CAWSARRGLRNEKLFF,TGTGCCTGGAGTGCTCGCAGGGGGCTTAGGAATGAAAAACTGTTTTTT
TRBJ2-1,-,TRBD2,TRBV28,CASTAGLAGVGEQFF,TGTGCCAGCACCGCGGGACTAGCGGGAGTGGGAGAGCAGTTCTTC
TRBJ1-5,-,TRBD1,TRBV10-3,CAISASGGAGLNQPQHF,TGTGCCATCAGTGCATCAGGGGGCGCGGGGTTGAATCAGCCCCAGCATTTT
TRBJ2-5,-,TRBD1,TRBV9,CASSARQGAPEETQYF,TGTGCCAGCAGCGCCCGACAGGGAGCCCCCGAAGAGACCCAGTACTTC
TRBJ2-7,-,TRBD1,TRBV7-2,CASSQDRGYYEQYF,TGTGCCAGCAGCCAGGACAGGGGGTACTACGAGCAGTACTTC
TRBJ2-7,-,TRBD2,TRBV6-1,CASSELAGYEQYF,TGTGCCAGCAGTGAATTAGCGGGGTACGAGCAGTACTTC
TRBJ2-1,-,TRBD2,TRBV5-4,CASSLDGSGGYNEQFF,TGTGCCAGCAGCTTGGATGGTAGCGGGGGTTACAATGAGCAGTTCTTC
TRBJ2-7,-,TRBD2,TRBV7-2,CASSLDVREGSYEQYF,TGTGCCAGCAGCTTAGACGTACGGGAGGGGTCCTACGAGCAGTACTTC
TRBJ2-3,-,TRBD2,TRBV5-4,CASSLGLAGGTSTDTQYF,TGTGCCAGCAGCTTGGGGCTAGCGGGGGGTACTAGCACAGATACGCAGTATTTT
TRBJ1-1,-,-,TRBV5-1,CASSPKGQGNTEAFF,TGCGCCAGCAGCCCTAAGGGACAAGGTAACACTGAAGCTTTCTTT
TRBJ1-4,-,TRBD1,TRBV3-1/TRBV3-2,CASSHFFDRANEKLFF,TGTGCCAGCAGCCATTTTTTCGACAGGGCTAATGAAAAACTGTTTTTT
TRBJ2-1,-,TRBD2,TRBV18,CASSPTTSGSLDEQFF,TGTGCCAGCTCACCTACGACTAGCGGGAGTTTGGATGAGCAGTTCTTC
TRBJ1-2,many,TRBD1,TRBV4-1,CASSHRQGATPF,TGCGCCAGCAGCCACCGACAGGGGGCCACCCCCTTC
TRBJ2-5,-,-,TRBV19,CASSRPGTGTETQYF,TGTGCCAGTAGTCGTCCCGGGACTGGGACTGAGACCCAGTACTTC
TRBJ1-5,-,-,TRBV30,CAWSGGGMGNQPQHF,TGTGCCTGGAGTGGAGGGGGAATGGGCAATCAGCCCCAGCATTTT
TRBJ1-2,-,TRBD1,TRBV18,CASSPRQGVMNGYTF,TGTGCCAGCTCACCACGACAGGGGGTAATGAATGGCTACACCTTC
TRBJ1-1,-,TRBD1,TRBV5-1,CASSFTTGKSEAFF,TGCGCCAGCAGCTTTACGACAGGGAAATCTGAAGCTTTCTTT
TRBJ2-2,-,-,TRBV6-2/TRBV6-3,CASSDRGGVVELFF,TGTGCCAGCAGTGACCGGGGAGGCGTCGTGGAGCTGTTTTTT
TRBJ1-2,once,-,TRBV4-3,CASSQVNPPMDGYSGGYTF,TGCGCCAGCAGCCAAGTCAACCCCCCTATGGACGGCTATTCGGGAGGCTACACCTTC
TRBJ1-4,-,-,TRBV30,CAWSATGTNEKLFF,TGTGCCTGGAGTGCTACCGGGACTAATGAAAAACTGTTTTTT
TRBJ1-1,-,-,TRBV6-5,CASSPSRERTEAFF,TGTGCCAGCAGTCCCTCCCGGGAGAGGACTGAAGCTTTCTTT
TRBJ1-6,-,-,TRBV4-3,CASSQTGSNSPLHF,TGCGCCAGCAGCCAAACAGGGTCTAATTCACCCCTCCACTTT
TRBJ2-5,-,-,TRBV11-2,CASSPDLTQETQYF,TGTGCCAGCAGCCCGGACTTGACCCAAGAGACCCAGTACTTC
TRBJ2-7,once,-,TRBV6-6,CASSNPGDGLYEQYF,TGTGCCAGCAGTAATCCGGGGGACGGGCTCTACGAGCAGTACTTC
TRBJ1-1,-,TRBD1,TRBV25-1,CASSEQRGLRAEAFF,TGTGCCAGCAGTGAACAAAGGGGGCTTAGGGCTGAAGCTTTCTTT
TRBJ2-1,-,TRBD1,TRBV7-2,CASSLVGTGGYNEQFF,TGTGCCAGCAGCTTAGTCGGGACAGGAGGCTACAATGAGCAGTTCTTC
TRBJ2-4,-,-,TRBV5-8,CASSLASAIQYF,TGTGCCAGCAGCTTAGCTAGCGCCATTCAGTACTTC
TRBJ2-7,-,-,TRBV21-1,CASLGLAAKGNYEQYF,TGTGCCAGTCTGGGACTAGCCGCCAAGGGGAATTACGAGCAGTACTTC
TRBJ2-1,-,-,TRBV5-1,CASSLERAQFF,TGCGCCAGCAGCTTGGAGCGTGCTCAGTTCTTC
TRBJ1-5,-,-,TRBV20-1,CSASLGGSNQPQHF,TGCAGTGCTAGTCTGGGGGGTAGCAATCAGCCCCAGCATTTT
TRBJ1-6,-,TRBD1,TRBV5-1,CASREGQGSSPLHF,TGCGCCAGCAGAGAGGGACAGGGCAGTTCACCCCTCCACTTT
TRBJ2-2,-,TRBD2,TRBV6-5,CASGRKRGNTGELFF,TGTGCCAGCGGCCGGAAGCGGGGTAACACCGGGGAGCTGTTTTTT
TRBJ1-4,-,TRBD1,TRBV12-5,CASGLGSTGQGKFREKLFF,TGTGCTAGTGGTTTGGGATCTACGGGACAGGGAAAATTTCGTGAAAAACTGTTTTTT
TRBJ2-2,-,TRBD1,TRBV5-6,CASRYTGAAKAGELFF,TGTGCCAGCAGGTATACAGGGGCGGCAAAGGCCGGGGAGCTGTTTTTT